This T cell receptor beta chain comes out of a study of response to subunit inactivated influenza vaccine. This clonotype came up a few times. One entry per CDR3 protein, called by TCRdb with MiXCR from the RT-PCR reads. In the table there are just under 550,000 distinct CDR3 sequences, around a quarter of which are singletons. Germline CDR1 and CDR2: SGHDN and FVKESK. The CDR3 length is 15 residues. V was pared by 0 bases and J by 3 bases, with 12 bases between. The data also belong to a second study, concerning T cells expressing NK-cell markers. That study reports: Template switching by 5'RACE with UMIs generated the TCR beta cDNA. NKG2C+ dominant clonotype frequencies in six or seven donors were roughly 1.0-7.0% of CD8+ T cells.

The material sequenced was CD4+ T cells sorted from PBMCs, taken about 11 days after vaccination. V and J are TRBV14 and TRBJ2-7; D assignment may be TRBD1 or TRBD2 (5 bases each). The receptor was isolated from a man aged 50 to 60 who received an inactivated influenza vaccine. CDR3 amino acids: CASSQDPGPIYEQYF. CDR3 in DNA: TGTGCCAGCAGCCAAGATCCGGGACCGATCTACGAGCAGTACTTC.